This paragraph reports one TCR beta chain. This clonotype was found many times. Its recognized antigen is unknown. The sample holds no much larger clone one base away, and base qualities are not on file. These data originate in a study of T-cell memory formation after mild COVID-19 (dated by TCRdb to about 2021). Broadly, across the study: Most TCR sequence clusters were specific to one of the two donors. In a couple of donors, T-cell clones that expanded and contracted after mild COVID-19 were followed by sequencing TCRalpha and TCRbeta repertoires longitudinally. Two young, previously healthy adult volunteers made up the cohort, one male and one female. What the research found in general, with its limitations: SARS-CoV-2 specificity was not confirmed for the second-wave clones peaking on day 37. Clones contracting from day 15 to 85 had balanced CD4/CD8 phenotypes, while a second wave expanding from day 15 to 37 was biased towards CD4+. Some responding clones were detected in pre-infection memory, which suggested that pre-existing cross-reactive memory T cells had joined the SARS-CoV-2 response. Contracting CD4+ clones were found mainly in CM and EM memory subsets, while CD8+ clones were enriched in EMRA. Only two mild cases were covered by the study, and larger cohorts that include severe cases with pre-infection samples were considered necessary.

TCRdb lists the instrument as Illumina NovaSeq 6000. cDNA libraries for TCRalpha and TCRbeta were prepared by 5'RACE using constant-segment primers, with sample barcodes and unique molecular identifiers added. Trizol reagent was used to extract RNA from every sample. Amplification of the libraries took two PCR steps, and the second step added a second sample barcode plus Illumina TruSeq adapters. Sequencing of the libraries was done on an Illumina NovaSeq, producing 2 x 150 bp paired-end reads. The original methods were these. Reads were demultiplexed and collapsed into UMI-guided consensus sequences with migec v1.2.7. Using mixcr v2.1.11, UMI consensuses were aligned to TRA and TRB V and J templates and then assembled into clonotypes. Clonotypes were classified as expanded or contracted when called significant by both edgeR and NoisET, with noise models trained on biological replicates. For edgeR calls, the cutoffs were a false discovery rate-adjusted p below 0.01 and a log2 fold-change threshold of 1. PCA with hierarchical clustering of max-normalized trajectories of the 1000 most abundant clonotypes was used as exploratory dynamics analysis. Separately sequenced CD4+ and CD8+ repertoires were used to assign a CD4 or CD8 phenotype to each responding clone. The public reads were quality trimmed at Q25 with fastp and then assembled into clones with MiXCR by TCRdb, keeping productive beta chains. Every entry covers one CDR3 protein and lists the most common genes and DNA from its rows. TCRdb's processing, not the study's, gives the V and J calls here. The sample data list about 290,000 distinct CDR3 sequences, and approximately 15% of these were observed just once. The ten largest account for roughly a fifth of the sample.

The CDR3 sequence holds 15 residues, the cysteine and phenylalanine included. This entry keeps only the CDR3 DNA: 45 bases, framed from base 1. CDR1 is given as LGHNA and CDR2 as YSLEER, both from the germline V gene. Trimming at the junction amounts to 0 bases on V and 1 base on J, and the germline ends lie 8 bases apart. Ficoll-Paque density gradient centrifugation was used to isolate PBMCs. The clonotype was recovered from a young man who had mild COVID-19 (a few samples of this study predate the infection). The sample titles of this study are shuffled in the database, so cell type and time point are left out; the donor was told from shared clones. The chain uses TRBV4-3 and TRBJ2-3, with the D segment identity uncertain. Specimen: PBMCs or a T cell subset sorted from them (not recorded which). The CDR3 region reads CASSQDPQGTDTQYF. The nucleotides read TGCGCCAGCAGCCAAGACCCGCAGGGCACAGATACGCAGTATTTT.